These 14 T cell receptor beta chains were sequenced from one sample in a study of blood T cell repertoires in COVID-19. The method was immunoSEQ multiplex PCR; TCRdb's version includes in-frame clones alone and lacks a portion of them. Here the sample spans 150,000 to 180,000 clones, around 84% being singletons. Source material: peripheral blood. The receptors here all came from a man older than 75 with acute or convalescent COVID-19.

The J gene is TRBJ1-2, the V gene TRBV2; weak D call: TRBD1 (5 bases). Germline CDR1 and CDR2: SNHLY and FYNNEI. The CDR3 loop spans 12 amino acids. Trimming took 8 bases from V and 11 from J, leaving 18 bases between them. CDR3 bases: TGTGCCAGCCCACAAGATTGGGCAGGGTACACCTTC. Its translation is CASPQDWAGYTF.

The chain recombines TRBV27 with TRBJ1-5; tentatively, D is TRBD1 (6 bases). CDR1 and CDR2 from the germline V gene are MNHEY and SMNVEV (reference sequence). Trimming stripped 6 bases from V and 4 bases from J, with 13 bases between. The length of the CDR3 is 14 residues. CDR3 sequence (DNA): TGTGCCAGCAGCCTGAGGGGGGGAAATCAGCCCCAGCATTTT. Translated, it gives CASSLRGGNQPQHF.

The chain joins TRBV5-4 to TRBJ1-2, with TRBD1 as a possible D gene (5 bases). Deletions cut 3 bases from V and 0 bases from J, with 18 bases between. Germline V CDR1 and CDR2: SGHNT, YYREEE (reference sequence). The CDR3 spans 17 residues. CDR3 coding DNA: TGTGCCAGCAGCTACCCGACAGTTATACCCACTAACTATGGCTACACCTTC. Translation: CASSYPTVIPTNYGYTF.

The V and J genes are TRBV11-2 and TRBJ1-2; 7 bases align to TRBD1. This CDR3 contains 15 residues. V lost 6 bases, J lost 2 bases, and 9 bases stayed unmatched. Germline V gene sequence: CDR1 SGHAT, CDR2 FQNNGV. CDR3 in amino acids: CASRPGTDLNYGYTF. CDR3 nucleotides: TGTGCCAGCAGACCCGGGACAGACCTGAACTATGGCTACACCTTC.

CDR3 coding DNA: TGTGCCAGCAGCGCCATCCCAATGGGGGGGATTGAAGCTTTCTTT. This codes for CASSAIPMGGIEAFF. This chain uses TRBV3-1 (or the pseudogene TRBV3-2) with TRBJ1-1; TRBD1 is a possible D gene (5 bases). CDR1 LGHDT and CDR2 YNNKEL come from the germline V gene (reference sequence). This CDR3 is 15 amino acids long. Trimming took 5 bases from V and 7 from J, leaving 20 bases between them.

A single count supports this clone. The chain uses TRBV30 and TRBJ1-5, with TRBD1 matching 7 bases. The CDR3 has 16 amino acids. J gave up 4 bases and V 0 bases, and 9 bases lay outside the gene matches. From germline, CDR1 is GTSNPN and CDR2 SVGIG (reference sequence). The CDR3 DNA reads as TGTGCCTGGAGTGTACAAGGGGGCGCCGGGAATCAGCCCCAGCATTTT. Amino acids: CAWSVQGGAGNQPQHF.

The chain combines TRBV11-3 with TRBJ2-7; D possibly corresponds to TRBD1 (6 bases). V dropped 1 base and J dropped 0 bases, with 10 bases sitting between them. Germline lookup yields CDR1 SGHNT and CDR2 YENEEA. The CDR3 consists of 15 residues. DNA of the CDR3: TGTGCCAGCAGCTTAGCTCAGGGGCCCTCCTACGAGCAGTACTTC. It yields the protein CASSLAQGPSYEQYF.

This chain joins TRBV3-1 (or the pseudogene TRBV3-2) and TRBJ2-3; D may be TRBD2 (7 bases). V dropped 0 bases and J dropped 4 bases, with 11 bases sitting between them. The CDR3 has 15 residues. Germline V gene lookup returns CDR1 LGHDT and CDR2 YNNKEL (reference sequence). In nucleotides, the CDR3 is TGTGCCAGCAGCCAAGACCCCGGGGGGCCAGATACGCAGTATTTT. Amino acids: CASSQDPGGPDTQYF.

This rearrangement joins TRBV7-8 to TRBJ2-7, with D possibly matching TRBD2 (6 bases). The V and J ends lost 3 bases and 3 bases respectively, with 12 bases between them. Germline CDR1 SGHVS, CDR2 FQNEAQ. CDR3 size: 14 residues. Written as DNA, the CDR3 is TGTGCCAGCAGCTTGGCACCGGGAGACTACGAGCAGTACTTC. Protein product: CASSLAPGDYEQYF.

J is TRBJ2-2 and V is TRBV19; possible D gene TRBD1, 5 bases. Trimming cost V 4 bases and J 2 bases, with 11 bases left between them. The CDR3 has 15 amino acids. Germline lookup yields CDR1 LNHDA and CDR2 SQIVND (reference sequence). The CDR3 loop reads CASSTRQLNTGELFF. The CDR3 nucleotides are TGTGCCAGTAGTACCAGACAGCTTAACACCGGGGAGCTGTTTTTT. Together with reference TRBV19 and TRBJ2-2, the CDR3 gives the full variable domain: DGGITQSPKYLFRKEGQNVTLSCEQNLNHDAMYWYRQDPGQGLRLIYYSQIVNDFQKGDIAEGYSVSREKKESFPLTVTSAQKNPTAFYLCASSTRQLNTGELFFGEGSRLTVL.

The V call is TRBV7-2, the J call TRBJ2-7, with 11 positions matching TRBD2. Germline V gives CDR1 SGHTA, CDR2 FQGNSA. This CDR3 region has 16 residues. The ends lost 5 bases at V and 2 bases at J; junction bases unmatched: 8. The CDR3: CASSGFSGGATYEQYF. DNA for the CDR3: TGTGCCAGCAGCGGTTTTAGCGGGGGGGCCACCTACGAGCAGTACTTC. The whole variable domain, remainder taken from reference TRBV7-2 and TRBJ2-7, is GAGVSQSPSNKVTEKGKDVELRCDPISGHTALYWYRQSLGQGLEFLIYFQGNSAPDKSGLPSDRFSAERTGGSVSTLTIQRTQQEDSAVYLCASSGFSGGATYEQYFGPGTRLTVT.

The chain has TRBV5-1 and TRBJ2-7, with 7 bases aligning to TRBD1. J was trimmed by 3 bases and V by 0 bases; bases with no gene match: 9. Germline assignment: CDR1 SGHRS and CDR2 YFSETQ. This CDR3 contains 16 residues. CDR3 DNA sequence: TGCGCCAGCAGCTTGGGCTCGGGACAGAATGTCTACGAGCAGTACTTC. Translating gives CASSLGSGQNVYEQYF.

This clone was counted between two and nine times. This chain links TRBV4-2 with TRBJ2-5, with D possibly being TRBD2 (6 bases). The CDR3 covers 13 residues. Germline V gives CDR1 LGHNA, CDR2 YNFKEQ. V lost 8 bases and J 4 bases, leaving 14 bases between the germline ends. Written as DNA, the CDR3 is TGTGCCAGCGGATCGGGACTCCGAGAGACCCAGTACTTC. Translating it yields CASGSGLRETQYF.

J is TRBJ2-3 and V is TRBV5-1, with a tentative D call TRBD1 (5 bases). The CDR3 has 14 amino acids. Looked up from germline, CDR1 is SGHRS and CDR2 is YFSETQ. Trimming stripped 4 bases from V and 0 bases from J, with 9 bases between. CDR3 coding DNA: TGCGCCAGCAGCATAGACAGAAGCACAGATACGCAGTATTTT. Amino acid sequence: CASSIDRSTDTQYF. The complete variable domain, with remaining parts taken from reference TRBV5-1 and TRBJ2-3, reads KAGVTQTPRYLIKTRGQQVTLSCSPISGHRSVSWYQQTPGQGLQFLFEYFSETQRNKGNFPGRFSGRQFSNSRSEMNVSTLELGDSALYLCASSIDRSTDTQYFGPGTRLTVL.